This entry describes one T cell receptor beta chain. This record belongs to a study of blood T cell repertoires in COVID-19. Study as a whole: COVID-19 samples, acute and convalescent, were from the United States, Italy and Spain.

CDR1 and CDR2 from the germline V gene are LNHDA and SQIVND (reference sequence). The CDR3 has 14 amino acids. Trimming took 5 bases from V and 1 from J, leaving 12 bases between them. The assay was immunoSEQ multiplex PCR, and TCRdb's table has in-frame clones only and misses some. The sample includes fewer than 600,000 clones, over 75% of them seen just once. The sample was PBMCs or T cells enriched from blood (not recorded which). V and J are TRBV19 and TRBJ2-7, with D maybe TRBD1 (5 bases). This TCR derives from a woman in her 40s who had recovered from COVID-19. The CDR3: CASSVKGSSYEQYF. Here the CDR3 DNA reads TGTGCCAGTAGTGTAAAGGGGTCTTCCTACGAGCAGTACTTC.